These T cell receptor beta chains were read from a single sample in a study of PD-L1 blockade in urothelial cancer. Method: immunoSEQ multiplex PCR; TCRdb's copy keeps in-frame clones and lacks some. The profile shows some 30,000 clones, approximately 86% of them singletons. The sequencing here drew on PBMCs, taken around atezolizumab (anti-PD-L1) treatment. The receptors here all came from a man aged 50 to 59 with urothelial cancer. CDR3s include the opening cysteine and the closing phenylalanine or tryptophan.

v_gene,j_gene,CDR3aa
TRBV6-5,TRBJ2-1,CASRPSSVGEQFF
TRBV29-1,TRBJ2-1,CSVEAKNEQFF
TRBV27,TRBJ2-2,CASSLETGSGELFF
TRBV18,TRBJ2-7,CASSPQQGPTYEQYF
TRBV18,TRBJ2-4,CASSPPTTLAKNIQYF
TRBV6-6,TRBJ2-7,CASSYSTDRVGEQYF
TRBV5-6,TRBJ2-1,CASSTTRGRVSQFF
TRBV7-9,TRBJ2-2,CASSIRGPNTGELFF
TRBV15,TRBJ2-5,CATSSPGQQETQYF
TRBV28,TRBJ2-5,CASSPLRETQYF
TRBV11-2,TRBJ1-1,CASSLEGTARAFF
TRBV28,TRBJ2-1,CASSPRTRTSSYNEQFF
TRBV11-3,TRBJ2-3,CASSPGLAGKDTQYF
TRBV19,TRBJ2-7,CASSSGIPPYEQYF
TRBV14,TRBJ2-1,CASSLPGLVGGNEQFF
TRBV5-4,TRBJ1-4,CASSGDSHGPNEKLFF
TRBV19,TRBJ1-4,CASSGQGATNEKLFF
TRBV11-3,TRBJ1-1,CASSFEGENTEAFF
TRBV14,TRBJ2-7,CASSQETAFSYEQYF
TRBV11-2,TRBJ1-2,CASSITGARGYGYTF
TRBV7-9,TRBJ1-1,CASSLAAGNTEAFF
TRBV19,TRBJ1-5,CATSGGKGNQPQHF
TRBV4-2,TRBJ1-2,CASSQAGPGGGYTF
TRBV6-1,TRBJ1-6,CASSGRDRGLSNSPLHF
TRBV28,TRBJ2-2,CASSLGGLNTGELFF
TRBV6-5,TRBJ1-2,CASSYVTGGYGYTF
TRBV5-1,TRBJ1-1,CASSPGGMNTEAFF
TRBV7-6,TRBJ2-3,CASSSGTYTDTQYF
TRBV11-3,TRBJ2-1,CASSVTGYHEQFF
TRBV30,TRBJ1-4,CAWSVYPDEKLFF
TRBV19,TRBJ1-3,CASRDRGGSGNTIYF
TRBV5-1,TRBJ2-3,CASSLDSSTDTQYF
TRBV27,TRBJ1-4,CASLSLRGFEEKLFF
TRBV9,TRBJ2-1,CASSHRVLDNEQFF
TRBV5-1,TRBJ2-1,CASSSTARSHNEQFF
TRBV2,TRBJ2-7,CASSEVELSRYEQYF
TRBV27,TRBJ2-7,CASRLQGPSSYEQYF
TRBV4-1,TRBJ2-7,CASSQDEGTGYEQYF
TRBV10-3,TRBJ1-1,CAISTLGGLGTEAFF
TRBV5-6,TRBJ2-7,CASSVPGIAHEQYF
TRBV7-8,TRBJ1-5,CASSQGSSSNQPQHF
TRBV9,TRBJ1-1,CASSRGTGGDAFF
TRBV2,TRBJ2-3,CASKTVSDTQYF
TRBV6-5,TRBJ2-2,CASSYNRGAGELFF
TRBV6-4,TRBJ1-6,CASSPGVNNSPLHF